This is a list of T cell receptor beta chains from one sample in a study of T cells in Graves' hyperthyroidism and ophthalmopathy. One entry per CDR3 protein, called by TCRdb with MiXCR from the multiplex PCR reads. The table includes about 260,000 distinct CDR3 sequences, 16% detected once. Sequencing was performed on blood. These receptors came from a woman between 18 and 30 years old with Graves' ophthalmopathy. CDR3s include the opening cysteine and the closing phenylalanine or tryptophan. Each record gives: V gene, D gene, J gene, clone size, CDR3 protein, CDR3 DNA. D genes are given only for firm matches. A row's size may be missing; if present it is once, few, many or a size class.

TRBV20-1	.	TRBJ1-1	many	CSVPARTGNLGFTEAFF	TGCAGCGTACCAGCGAGAACAGGGAACCTAGGGTTCACTGAAGCTTTCTTT
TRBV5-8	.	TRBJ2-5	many	CASSNRDLPETQYF	TGTGCCAGCAGCAACCGGGACCTCCCAGAGACCCAGTACTTC
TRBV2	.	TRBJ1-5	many	CASSVGTGNNQPQHF	TGTGCCAGCAGTGTGGGTACAGGGAACAATCAGCCCCAGCATTTT
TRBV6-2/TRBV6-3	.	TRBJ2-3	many	CASSYLRERTDTQYF	TGTGCCAGCAGTTACCTCCGGGAGCGGACAGATACGCAGTATTTT
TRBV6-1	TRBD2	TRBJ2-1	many	CAGQLAGGDEQFF	TGTGCCGGACAACTAGCGGGAGGGGATGAGCAGTTCTTC
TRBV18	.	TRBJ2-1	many	CASSPPAGLSNEQFF	TGTGCCAGCTCACCACCGGCGGGGTTAAGCAATGAGCAGTTCTTC
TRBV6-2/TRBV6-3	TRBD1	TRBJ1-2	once	CASSYSGTAITNYGYTF	TGTGCCAGCAGTTACTCCGGGACAGCCATCACTAACTATGGCTACACCTTC
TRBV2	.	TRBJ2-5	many	CASSEIWGRETQYF	TGTGCCAGCAGTGAAATTTGGGGCAGGGAGACCCAGTACTTC
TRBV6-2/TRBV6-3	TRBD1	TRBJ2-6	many	CASSYGRGPGANVLTF	TGTGCCAGCAGTTACGGTAGGGGGCCTGGGGCCAACGTCCTGACTTTC
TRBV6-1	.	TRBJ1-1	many	CASSEDGYTEAFF	TGTGCCAGCAGTGAAGACGGCTACACTGAAGCTTTCTTT
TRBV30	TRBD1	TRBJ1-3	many	CACHSQGANTIYF	TGTGCCTGCCACTCGCAGGGGGCCAACACCATATATTTT
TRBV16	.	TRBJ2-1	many	CASSKVVQARHEQFF	TGTGCCAGCAGCAAAGTAGTCCAGGCAAGGCATGAGCAGTTCTTC
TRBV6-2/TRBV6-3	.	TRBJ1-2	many	CASSYRQNDGYTF	TGTGCCAGCAGTTACCGACAGAACGATGGCTACACCTTC
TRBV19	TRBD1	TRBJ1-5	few	CASSPGTGGSSNQPQHF	TGTGCCAGTAGTCCCGGGACAGGGGGCTCCTCAAATCAGCCCCAGCATTTT
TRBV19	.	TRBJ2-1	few	CASSERTVNNEQFF	TGTGCCAGTAGCGAAAGGACAGTAAACAATGAGCAGTTCTTC
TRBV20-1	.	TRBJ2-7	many	CSADITGEAYEQYF	TGCAGTGCCGACATAACGGGTGAGGCCTACGAGCAGTACTTC
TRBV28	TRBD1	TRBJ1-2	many	CASSRDRGLGYTF	TGTGCCAGCAGTCGGGACAGGGGGCTTGGCTACACCTTC
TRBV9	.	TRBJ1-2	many	CASSVLAEANYGYTF	TGTGCCAGCAGCGTATTGGCGGAAGCTAACTATGGCTACACCTTC
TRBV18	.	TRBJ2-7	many	CASSPPVGTSSYEQYF	TGTGCCAGCTCACCACCGGTGGGGACCAGCTCCTACGAGCAGTACTTC
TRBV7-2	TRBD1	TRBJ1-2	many	CASSPPEGRGRLLGYGYTF	TGTGCCAGCAGCCCACCTGAGGGGAGGGGGCGCTTACTCGGCTATGGCTACACCTTC
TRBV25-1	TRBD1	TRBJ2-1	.	CASSSGQGVNEQFF	TGTGCCAGCAGTTCAGGACAGGGGGTCAATGAGCAGTTCTTC
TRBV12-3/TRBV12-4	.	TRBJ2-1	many	CASTSYGEKNEQFF	TGTGCCAGCACTTCCTACGGGGAAAAAAATGAGCAGTTCTTC
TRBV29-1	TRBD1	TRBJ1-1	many	CSVGNRGLSEAFF	TGCAGCGTCGGTAACAGGGGGCTGAGTGAAGCTTTCTTT
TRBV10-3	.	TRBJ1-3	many	CATLSDEELRNTIYF	TGTGCCACCCTCTCAGATGAGGAACTGAGAAACACCATATATTTT
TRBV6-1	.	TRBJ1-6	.	CASRTITQYSPLHF	TGTGCCAGTCGGACGATAACACAGTACTCACCCCTCCACTTT
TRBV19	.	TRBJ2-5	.	CASSMRAGARQETQYF	TGTGCCAGTAGTATGAGGGCGGGGGCCCGACAAGAGACCCAGTACTTC
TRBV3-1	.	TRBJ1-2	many	CASSHNGQLGYTF	TGTGCCAGCAGCCATAACGGACAACTCGGCTACACCTTC
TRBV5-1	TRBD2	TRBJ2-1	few	CASSRSASGYNEQFF	TGCGCCAGCTCTAGATCGGCTAGCGGCTACAATGAGCAGTTCTTC
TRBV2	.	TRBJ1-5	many	CASSEMVPGANQPQHF	TGTGCCAGCAGTGAAATGGTACCGGGCGCGAATCAGCCCCAGCATTTT
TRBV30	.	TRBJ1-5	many	CAWSARGGAQPQHF	TGTGCCTGGAGTGCACGGGGGGGGGCTCAGCCCCAGCATTTT
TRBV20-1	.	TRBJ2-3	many	CSARGITKSSTDTQYF	TGCAGTGCTAGAGGCATCACCAAATCTAGCACAGATACGCAGTATTTT
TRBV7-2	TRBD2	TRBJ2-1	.	CASSLLAGGLHEQFF	TGTGCCAGCTCACTTCTAGCGGGAGGGCTCCATGAGCAGTTCTTC
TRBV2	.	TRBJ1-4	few	CASGIRSMNEKLFF	TGTGCCAGCGGAATCCGGTCTATGAATGAAAAACTGTTTTTT
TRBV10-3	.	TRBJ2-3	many	CAISALNTDTQYF	TGTGCCATCAGTGCACTAAACACAGATACGCAGTATTTT
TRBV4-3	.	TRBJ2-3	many	CASSQRRDPADTQYF	TGCGCCAGCAGCCAGCGTCGGGACCCGGCGGATACGCAGTATTTT
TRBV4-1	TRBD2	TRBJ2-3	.	CASSQVSGRSTDTQYF	TGCGCCAGCAGCCAAGTTAGCGGGCGAAGCACAGATACGCAGTATTTT
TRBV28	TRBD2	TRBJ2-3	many	CASSPSGNTDTQYF	TGTGCCAGCAGCCCAAGCGGGAACACAGATACGCAGTATTTT
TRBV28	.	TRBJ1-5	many	CASYGGHNNQPQHF	TGTGCCAGCTATGGGGGGCATAACAATCAGCCCCAGCATTTT
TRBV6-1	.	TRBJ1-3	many	CASSLQRAGNTIYF	TGTGCCAGCAGTCTCCAAAGGGCTGGAAACACCATATATTTT